Each of the 14 T cell receptor beta chains below was sequenced from the same sample in a study of T-cell reconstitution after alpha-beta-depleted transplantation in children. Preparing the TCRbeta library involved the use of unique molecular identifiers. Using its own MiXCR run on the PCR reads, TCRdb lists one record per CDR3 protein. The data show over 200,000 distinct CDR3 sequences, roughly 15% seen once. Sample: PBMCs, mostly from graft donor cells, taken 360 days after TCRalphabeta/CD19-depleted stem cell transplant. The source of these receptors is a male patient aged 2-10 years who had a stem cell transplant for acute lymphoblastic leukemia, so the T cells may come from the graft donor.

This clonotype has more than one count but fewer than ten. The J gene is TRBJ1-2, the V gene TRBV28; 8 bases map to TRBD1. From germline, CDR1 is MDHEN and CDR2 SYDVKM. Unmatched junction bases numbered 6, after V lost 4 bases and J lost 8 bases. The CDR3 is made up of 13 amino acids. CDR3 sequence: CASSSTGGRGYTF. The CDR3 region has the DNA TGTGCCAGCAGTTCCACAGGGGGTAGAGGCTACACCTTC.

This clonotype appeared a few times. The V gene is TRBV5-1, the J gene TRBJ2-5, with 9 bases identical to TRBD1. Germline CDR1 reads SGHRS; CDR2 reads YFSETQ. J lost 3 bases, V lost 3 bases, and 9 bases had no gene match. The CDR3 is made up of 16 amino acids. The CDR3 is CASSSGTGSRKETQYF. As DNA, the CDR3 is TGCGCCAGCAGCTCGGGGACAGGGTCAAGAAAAGAGACCCAGTACTTC.

This clonotype has only a few counts. V and J are TRBV28 and TRBJ2-1; 7 nucleotides match TRBD1. Germline V gives CDR1 MDHEN, CDR2 SYDVKM. Unmatched junction bases numbered 7, after V lost 10 bases and J lost 7 bases. This CDR3 is 12 amino acids long. CDR3 in amino acids: CATLDRRNEQFF. The CDR3 nucleotides are TGTGCCACCCTGGACAGGCGGAATGAGCAGTTCTTC. Looking up the rest from reference TRBV28 and TRBJ2-1 gives the full variable domain: DVKVTQSSRYLVKRTGEKVFLECVQDMDHENMFWYRQDPGLGLRLIYFSYDVKMKEKGDIPEGYSVSREKKERFSLILESASTNQTSMYLCATLDRRNEQFFGPGTRLTVL.

This clonotype was counted only a few times. V gene TRBV6-2 or TRBV6-3 combines with J gene TRBJ2-1; D is unclear. The CDR3 extends over 12 amino acids. CDR1 and CDR2 from the germline V gene are MNHEY and SVGEGT. The V end lost 8 bases, the J end lost 6 bases, and 11 bases lay between the germline ends. CDR3 region: CASSRSSNEQFF. The DNA for the CDR3 is TGTGCCAGCTCAAGGTCGAGCAATGAGCAGTTCTTC.

The gene calls are TRBV18 and TRBJ2-2; D remains ambiguous. The CDR3 runs to 16 residues. Germline assignment: CDR1 KGHSH and CDR2 LQKENI. The V and J ends lost 4 bases and 0 bases respectively, with 12 bases between them. The CDR3 DNA sequence: TGTGCCAGCTCACTCTTAGACGCTGCGAACACCGGGGAGCTGTTTTTT. Translated: CASSLLDAANTGELFF.

Only a few counts were recorded for this clonotype. This chain links TRBV7-8 with TRBJ2-7, with a weak D call TRBD2 (5 bases). This CDR3 contains 11 residues. Per germline, CDR1 SGHVS and CDR2 FQNEAQ. The V and J ends lost 5 bases and 4 bases respectively, with 6 bases between them. The CDR3 DNA sequence: TGTGCCAGCAGCGGGAGATACGAGCAGTACTTC. Its translation: CASSGRYEQYF.

The rearrangement joins TRBV7-2 to TRBJ2-1, with TRBD1 as a possible D gene (6 bases). Germline CDR1 reads SGHTA; CDR2 reads FQGNSA. The V and J ends lost 6 bases and 6 bases respectively, with 18 bases between them. The CDR3 contains 15 residues. The CDR3 here is CASRPTVGAVNEQFF. The CDR3 nucleotides read TGTGCCAGCAGACCCACCGTGGGGGCGGTCAATGAGCAGTTCTTC.

V gene TRBV28 combines with J gene TRBJ2-3, with 7 nucleotides matching TRBD1. Trimming cost V 5 bases and J 5 bases; bases outside gene matches: 10. This CDR3 spans 15 amino acids. Looked up from germline, CDR1 is MDHEN and CDR2 is SYDVKM. CDR3 residues: CASSTGTAQRDTQYF. CDR3 sequence (DNA): TGTGCCAGCAGTACTGGGACAGCCCAGCGAGATACGCAGTATTTT. The whole variable domain, remainder taken from reference TRBV28 and TRBJ2-3, is DVKVTQSSRYLVKRTGEKVFLECVQDMDHENMFWYRQDPGLGLRLIYFSYDVKMKEKGDIPEGYSVSREKKERFSLILESASTNQTSMYLCASSTGTAQRDTQYFGPGTRLTVL.

The chain combines TRBV18 with TRBJ1-1; D unclear. The CDR3 runs to 15 residues. Deletions cut 3 bases from V and 5 bases from J, with 16 bases between. Germline V CDR1 and CDR2: KGHSH, LQKENI. CDR3 protein: CASSPSYPGGTEAFF. The DNA for the CDR3 is TGTGCCAGCTCACCGTCATACCCGGGAGGGACTGAAGCTTTCTTT.

This sequence joins TRBV7-9 and TRBJ2-1; the match to TRBD1 covers 7 bases. CDR3 length equals 17 residues. Germline V gene lookup returns CDR1 SEHNR and CDR2 FQNEAQ (reference sequence). Trimming took 5 bases from V and 0 from J; bases not matched to a gene: 10. CDR3 nucleotide sequence: TGTGCCAGCAGCCTACGTGCAGGGGGAAGCTCCTACAATGAGCAGTTCTTC. Protein sequence: CASSLRAGGSSYNEQFF.

This clonotype has just a few counts. The chain carries TRBV19 and TRBJ1-1; no firm D call. The CDR3 has 15 residues. Per germline, CDR1 LNHDA and CDR2 SQIVND (reference sequence). With 1 base removed from V and 0 bases from J, the gap between germline ends came to 9 bases. CDR3 bases: TGTGCCAGTAGTATAGCGGTGACGGTGAACACTGAAGCTTTCTTT. It codes for CASSIAVTVNTEAFF.

The V and J genes are TRBV5-6 and TRBJ2-3; a weak D match, TRBD1 (6 bases). With 0 bases removed from V and 6 bases from J, the gap between germline ends came to 20 bases. Germline V CDR1 and CDR2: SGHDT, YYEEEE. This CDR3 comprises 17 residues. CDR3 residues: CASSLALDSSLPDTQYF. The CDR3 nucleotides are TGTGCCAGCAGCTTGGCCCTGGACAGTTCCCTTCCGGATACGCAGTATTTT. Variable domain in full (rest from reference TRBV5-6 and TRBJ2-3): DAGVTQSPTHLIKTRGQQVTLRCSPKSGHDTVSWYQQALGQGPQFIFQYYEEEERQRGNFPDRFSGHQFPNYSSELNVNALLLGDSALYLCASSLALDSSLPDTQYFGPGTRLTVL.

This clonotype was observed many times. CDR3 amino acids: CASSLVPEGRAQYF. The CDR3 DNA sequence: TGCGCCAGCAGCTTGGTCCCCGAAGGGAGAGCGCAGTACTTC. The chain carries TRBV5-1 and TRBJ2-7; tentatively, D is TRBD2 (5 bases). Trimming took off 0 bases at V and 9 bases at J, with 16 bases between the two ends. The CDR3 spans 14 residues. The germline gives CDR1 SGHRS, CDR2 YFSETQ.

CDR3 sequence reads: CASTSYEADTQYF. CDR3 nucleotides: TGTGCCAGCACGTCCTATGAGGCGGATACGCAGTATTTT. The chain couples TRBV12-3 or TRBV12-4 to TRBJ2-3; no clear D gene. V gave up 7 bases and J gave up 6 bases, with 14 bases separating them. The CDR3 is 13 amino acids.